This record concerns one TCR beta chain sequence. Its target is unknown. This entry comes from a study of cytomegalovirus exposure and HLA in healthy donors. Across the whole study: Falling in the Caucasian-associated ancestry cluster were about 83% of some 400 genotyped donors. Study-level results: A reported reduction in N-insertions relative to the 666-donor mean was seen in an Asian-associated ancestry cluster in a later analysis.

The CDR3 sequence is 18 residues long. Germline CDR1 and CDR2: SGHTA and FQGNSA. PCR primers comprised 60 Vbeta and 13 Jbeta primers. Assay used: immunoSEQ multiplex PCR; TCRdb lists only in-frame clones, some missing. The sample records about 180,000 clones, 65% to 90% being singletons. This receptor was taken from a girl aged 2 to 9 in good health and CMV-seropositive. Sequenced: PBMCs. This chain joins TRBV7-2 and TRBJ2-5; 9 nucleotides line up with TRBD2. With the DNA end fitting TRBJ2-7 better, the J assignment may be wrong. CDR3 sequence reads: CASSLGGPSGIGSYEQYF. The CDR3 DNA is TGTGCCAGCAGCTTAGGTGGGCCTAGCGGGATTGGTTCCTACGAGCAGTACTTC.